This is a list of T cell receptor beta chains from one sample in a study of shared clonotypes between healthy human individuals. Profiling relied on immunoSEQ multiplex PCR, and the TCRdb table lists in-frame clones only, not all of them. Altogether around 1.1 million clones are present, approximately 80% being singletons, with the ten largest covering 0.89%. The specimen sequenced was memory CD4+ T cells from PBMCs. These receptors were collected from a man in his late teens or twenties in good health. Some clones in this sample may be carry-over from other donors' samples. CDR3s include the opening cysteine and the closing phenylalanine or tryptophan. D genes are given only for firm matches. Only part of the rows carry a size: once, few, many, or a class if the clone is expanded.

D: .; size: .; J: TRBJ2-1; V: TRBV5-1; CDR3: CASSFLGPAGDEQFF; DNA: TGCGCCAGCAGCTTCCTAGGCCCTGCTGGCGATGAGCAGTTCTTC
D: .; size: .; J: TRBJ2-4; V: TRBV5-6; CDR3: CASSFSAPNPIQYF; DNA: TGTGCCAGCAGCTTCTCGGCGCCGAATCCGATTCAGTACTTC
D: TRBD2; size: .; J: TRBJ2-7; V: TRBV6-1; CDR3: CASSLRGGSYEQYF; DNA: TGTGCCAGCAGTCTACGGGGGGGCTCCTACGAGCAGTACTTC
D: TRBD1; size: few; J: TRBJ1-1; V: TRBV11-2; CDR3: CASSPTTGEYTEAFF; DNA: TGTGCCAGCAGCCCCACGACAGGGGAGTACACTGAAGCTTTCTTT
D: .; size: once; J: TRBJ1-4; V: TRBV28; CDR3: CASTELSALAGANEKLFF; DNA: TGTGCCAGCACTGAACTGTCAGCCCTTGCGGGAGCTAATGAAAAACTGTTTTTT
D: TRBD2; size: .; J: TRBJ2-2; V: TRBV5-1; CDR3: CASSRIAGMSGELFF; DNA: TGCGCCAGCAGCCGCATAGCGGGAATGTCCGGGGAGCTGTTTTTT
D: .; size: once; J: TRBJ2-5; V: TRBV5-1; CDR3: CASSWTVPPETQYF; DNA: TGCGCCAGCAGCTGGACAGTCCCCCCAGAGACCCAGTACTTC
D: .; size: .; J: TRBJ2-3; V: TRBV10-3; CDR3: CAISEGAGTDTQYF; DNA: TGTGCCATCAGTGAGGGGGCAGGGACAGATACGCAGTATTTT
D: .; size: .; J: TRBJ1-2; V: TRBV7-8; CDR3: CASSLYLAGAYGYTF; DNA: TGTGCCAGCAGCTTATATCTTGCCGGTGCCTATGGCTACACCTTC
D: TRBD1; size: .; J: TRBJ2-1; V: TRBV29-1; CDR3: CSVDRTGYNEQFF; DNA: TGCAGCGTTGATAGGACAGGCTACAATGAGCAGTTCTTC
D: .; size: .; J: TRBJ1-2; V: TRBV4-1; CDR3: CASSQSPGDFNYGYTF; DNA: TGCGCCAGCAGCCAATCCCCCGGAGATTTTAACTATGGCTACACCTTC
D: .; size: .; J: TRBJ2-7; V: TRBV5-4; CDR3: CASSLGQSGTYEQYF; DNA: TGTGCCAGCAGCTTGGGGCAGAGCGGAACCTACGAGCAGTACTTC
D: TRBD1; size: .; J: TRBJ1-2; V: TRBV14; CDR3: CASSQGQGYGYTF; DNA: TGTGCCAGCAGCCAAGGACAGGGCTATGGCTACACCTTC
D: TRBD2; size: .; J: TRBJ2-1; V: TRBV29-1; CDR3: CSGFGVAGVNEQFF; DNA: TGCAGCGGGTTCGGAGTAGCGGGAGTCAATGAACAGTTCTTC